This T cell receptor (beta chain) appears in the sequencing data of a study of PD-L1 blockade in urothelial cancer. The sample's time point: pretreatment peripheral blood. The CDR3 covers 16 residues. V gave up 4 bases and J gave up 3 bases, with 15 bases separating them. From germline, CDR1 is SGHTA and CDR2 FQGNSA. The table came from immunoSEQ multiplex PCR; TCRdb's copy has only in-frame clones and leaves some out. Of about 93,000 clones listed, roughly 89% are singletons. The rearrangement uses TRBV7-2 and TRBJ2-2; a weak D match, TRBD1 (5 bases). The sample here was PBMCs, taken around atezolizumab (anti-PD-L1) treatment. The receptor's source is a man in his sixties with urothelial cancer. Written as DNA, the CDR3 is TGTGCCAGCAGCTCCGTGGCACAGGCGCACACCGGGGAGCTGTTTTTT. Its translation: CASSSVAQAHTGELFF.